These 21 T cell receptor beta chains came from one sample sequenced in a study of regulatory T cells in long-lasting Graves disease. Time point defined: persistent/refractory GD, antithyroid drugs over 5 years with positive TRAb. PBMC RNA served as the TCR library source. Combining iRepertoire HTBI primers with Arm-PCR of CDR3 regions, the authors built TCR beta libraries. One entry per CDR3 protein, called by TCRdb with MiXCR from the multiplex PCR reads. Counted here are 500,000 to 800,000 distinct CDR3 sequences, around 30% occurring once; the ten biggest clones make up around 40%. The sequenced sample was peripheral blood mononuclear cells (PBMCs), obtained when the disease was refractory, from a patient treated with antithyroid drugs. Every receptor here comes from a female donor with Graves disease.

For the CDR3, the DNA is TGCAGTGCTAGAGATGGTAAAGGGGCTTGGGACACTGAAGCTTTCTTT. This encodes CSARDGKGAWDTEAFF. The chain uses TRBV20-1 and TRBJ1-1, with a weak D call TRBD1 (5 bases). This CDR3 has 16 residues. Trimming left V 0 bases short and J 3 bases short, with 17 bases between. CDR1 DFQATT and CDR2 SNEGSKA come from the germline V gene (reference sequence).

This clonotype was seen many times. The V gene is TRBV29-1, the J gene TRBJ1-1; perhaps TRBD1 as D (5 bases). Germline V CDR1 and CDR2: SQVTM, ANQGSEA. V gave up 4 bases and J gave up 0 bases, with 6 bases separating them. The CDR3 is made up of 12 amino acids. The CDR3 spells CSVGQMNTEAFF. The CDR3 DNA reads TGCAGCGTTGGACAGATGAACACTGAAGCTTTCTTT.

This clonotype turned up a few times. The chain joins TRBV6-1 to TRBJ1-1; TRBD1 matches at 7 bases. V was clipped by 7 bases and J by 1 base; unmatched bases: 6. The germline gives CDR1 MNHNS, CDR2 SASEGT. The CDR3 spans 14 residues. CDR3 nucleotides: TGTGCCAGCAAAAGACAGGGATGGAACACTGAAGCTTTCTTT. Translation gives CASKRQGWNTEAFF.

With regard to this clonotype: Since a much larger clone is just one base distant, this may be a read error. The chain combines TRBV6-1 with TRBJ1-1; tentatively, D is TRBD1 (5 bases). V was pared by 2 bases and J by 0 bases, with 10 bases between. Germline-derived CDR1 and CDR2 are MNHNS and SASEGT. This CDR3 has 15 residues. CDR3 residues: CASSEQGRVNTEAFF. DNA of the CDR3: TGTGCCAGCAGTGAACAGGGCAGGGTGAACACTGAAGCTTTCTTT.

The rearrangement uses TRBV24-1 and TRBJ2-2; D not resolved. The CDR3 runs 14 residues. Per the germline V gene, CDR1 is KGHDR and CDR2 is SFDVKD. V dropped 4 bases and J dropped 3 bases, with 8 bases sitting between them. The CDR3 loop reads CATSDSNYTGELFF. As DNA, the CDR3 is TGTGCCACCAGTGACAGCAACTACACCGGGGAGCTGTTTTTT.

This clonotype was found a few times. The chain has TRBV20-1 and TRBJ2-7; D possibly uses TRBD1 or TRBD2 (5 bases each). CDR1 and CDR2 from the germline V gene are DFQATT and SNEGSKA (reference sequence). This CDR3 has 12 amino acids. V lost 6 bases to trimming and J lost 3 bases, with 12 bases between them. The CDR3 reads CSANGALYEQYF. CDR3 sequence (DNA): TGCAGTGCCAACGGGGCCCTCTACGAGCAGTACTTC.

This chain uses TRBV2 with TRBJ2-5, with 10 bases that match TRBD2. CDR1 and CDR2 (germline): SNHLY, FYNNEI. The CDR3 runs to 15 residues. The V segment lost 2 bases and the J segment 3 bases; nucleotides outside the gene matches: 3. The CDR3 sequence: CASSERAGGKETQYF. For the CDR3, the DNA is TGTGCCAGCAGTGAACGAGCGGGAGGGAAAGAGACCCAGTACTTC.

The rearrangement links TRBV10-3 to TRBJ1-1; D possibly corresponds to TRBD1 (6 bases). V was clipped by 6 bases and J by 1 base, with 15 bases between them. The CDR3 has 15 residues. Germline assignment: CDR1 ENHRY and CDR2 SYGVKD. CDR3 protein: CAISAIRGRNTEAFF. The DNA for the CDR3 is TGTGCCATCAGCGCAATCAGGGGAAGGAACACTGAAGCTTTCTTT.

The chain links TRBV6-1 to TRBJ1-2; 10 positions agree with TRBD1. The V segment lost 5 bases and the J segment 6 bases; nucleotides outside the gene matches: 6. Germline lookup yields CDR1 MNHNS and CDR2 SASEGT. There are 14 residues in the CDR3. The CDR3 reads CASSPDRGPHGYTF. In DNA form, the CDR3 reads TGTGCCAGCAGTCCTGACAGGGGGCCCCATGGCTACACCTTC.

This clonotype was recorded a few times. The rearrangement links TRBV3-1 to TRBJ1-4, with a possible D match to TRBD1 (5 bases). The CDR3 extends over 16 amino acids. Trimming left V 1 base short and J 0 bases short, with 9 bases between. CDR1 and CDR2 from the germline V gene are LGHDT and YNNKEL (reference sequence). The CDR3 protein is CASSQVGGATNEKLFF. The CDR3 DNA is TGTGCCAGCAGCCAAGTCGGGGGTGCAACTAATGAAAAACTGTTTTTT.

This clonotype has a handful of counts. The rearrangement joins TRBV30 to TRBJ2-2; 9 bases are a match to TRBD1. Per the germline V gene, CDR1 is GTSNPN and CDR2 is SVGIG (reference sequence). CDR3 length: 14 residues. Trimming took 2 bases from V and 7 from J; bases not matched to a gene: 5. CDR3 sequence: CAWSNRGRSGELFF. The CDR3 DNA follows: TGTGCCTGGAGTAACAGGGGGCGAAGCGGGGAGCTGTTTTTT.

This clonotype appeared many times. The rearrangement links TRBV2 to TRBJ1-1, with D unclear. The length of the CDR3 is 11 residues. Germline lookup yields CDR1 SNHLY and CDR2 FYNNEI. V was shortened by 7 bases and J by 2 bases, with 5 bases between the two germline ends. CDR3 nucleotide sequence: TGTGCCAGCACATTTAACACTGAAGCTTTCTTT. It specifies CASTFNTEAFF. Looking up the rest from reference TRBV2 and TRBJ1-1 gives the full variable domain: EPEVTQTPSHQVTQMGQEVILRCVPISNHLYFYWYRQILGQKVEFLVSFYNNEISEKSEIFDDQFSVERPDGSNFTLKIRSTKLEDSAMYFCASTFNTEAFFGQGTRLTVV.

A few counts support this clonotype. A read error may produce the germline difference seen at one junction end. V usage is TRBV24-1 and J usage is TRBJ1-1; possibly TRBD1 for D (6 bases). This CDR3 contains 14 residues. Germline V gene lookup returns CDR1 KGHDR and CDR2 SFDVKD. The CDR3 spells CTTRGGSGETEAFF. The CDR3 bases are TGTACCACCAGGGGAGGGTCAGGGGAGACTGAAGCTTTCTTT.

The CDR3 protein is CASILQGGGLTEAFF. CDR3 DNA sequence: TGTGCCAGCATTCTACAGGGGGGGGGGCTCACTGAAGCTTTCTTT. V gene TRBV6-1 combines with J gene TRBJ1-1; 8 bases are a match to TRBD1. The V gene end was trimmed by 7 bases and the J gene end by 4 bases; junction bases not matched to a gene: 11. In germline, CDR1 is MNHNS, CDR2 SASEGT. This CDR3 comprises 15 residues.

CDR3 nucleotides: TGTGCCAGCAGTAGGTCAGGAAAGAACACTGAAGCTTTCTTT. Protein product: CASSRSGKNTEAFF. This chain joins TRBV6-1 and TRBJ1-1; D remains unclear. Germline V gene lookup returns CDR1 MNHNS and CDR2 SASEGT. The CDR3 spans 14 residues. Trimming took 5 bases from V and 1 from J, leaving 11 bases between them.

The rearrangement links TRBV20-1 to TRBJ1-6; D perhaps matches TRBD1 (6 bases). Between the trimmed V and J ends, which lost 3 bases and 10 bases, there was a span of 16 bases. In germline, CDR1 is DFQATT, CDR2 SNEGSKA (reference sequence). The CDR3 loop spans 14 amino acids. The CDR3 reads CSASLRGGKSPLHF. The CDR3, as DNA: TGCAGTGCTAGTTTAAGAGGGGGTAAATCACCCCTCCACTTT.

This clonotype was picked up a small number of times. This chain links TRBV29-1 with TRBJ2-5, with D unresolved. CDR1 and CDR2 from the germline V gene are SQVTM and ANQGSEA. The V end lost 7 bases, the J end lost 1 base, and 13 bases lay between the germline ends. The CDR3 has 13 residues. For the CDR3, the DNA is TGCAGCGGACGTATGGCCCGCCAAGAGACCCAGTACTTC. The encoded protein is CSGRMARQETQYF.

This clonotype has a single count. V gene TRBV7-2 combines with J gene TRBJ1-2; 12 nucleotides match TRBD1. This CDR3 contains 16 residues. Losses at the gene ends were 5 bases for V and 8 bases for J; bases not matched to a gene: 12. Germline CDR1 reads SGHTA; CDR2 reads FQGNSA. In DNA, the CDR3 is TGTGCCAGCAGCCTCGGGACAGGGGGCCGGATTTGGGGCTACACCTTC. It specifies CASSLGTGGRIWGYTF. Using reference TRBV7-2 and TRBJ1-2 for the parts outside the CDR3, the full variable domain is GAGVSQSPSNKVTEKGKDVELRCDPISGHTALYWYRQSLGQGLEFLIYFQGNSAPDKSGLPSDRFSAERTGGSVSTLTIQRTQQEDSAVYLCASSLGTGGRIWGYTFGSGTRLTVV.

This clonotype was counted ten times or more. The chain carries TRBV2 and TRBJ2-7; 9 bases agree with TRBD2. After removal of 3 bases from V and 7 bases from J, the junction contained 10 bases not matched to a gene. Germline-derived CDR1 and CDR2 are SNHLY and FYNNEI. The CDR3 spans 15 residues. The chain's CDR3 is CASSDGTSRGGEQYF. Written as DNA, the CDR3 is TGTGCCAGCAGTGACGGGACTAGCAGGGGAGGTGAGCAGTACTTC.

This sequence joins TRBV7-9 and TRBJ2-7; D might be TRBD1 or TRBD2, each matching 5 bases. Trimming stripped 1 base from V and 3 bases from J, with 19 bases between. The CDR3 is 17 amino acids. Germline V gene lookup returns CDR1 SEHNR and CDR2 FQNEAQ (reference sequence). The CDR3 loop reads CASSLDVGPAYRYEQYF. Written as DNA, the CDR3 is TGTGCCAGCAGCTTAGATGTGGGACCCGCTTACCGCTACGAGCAGTACTTC. Complete variable domain (other parts from reference TRBV7-9 and TRBJ2-7): DTGVSQNPRHKITKRGQNVTFRCDPISEHNRLYWYRQTLGQGPEFLTYFQNEAQLEKSRLLSDRFSAERPKGSFSTLEIQRTEQGDSAMYLCASSLDVGPAYRYEQYFGPGTRLTVT.

Many counts were recorded for this clonotype. This rearrangement joins TRBV12-3 or TRBV12-4 to TRBJ2-4, with a weak D call TRBD2 (5 bases). This CDR3 spans 12 amino acids. V shed 9 bases and J shed 7 bases, with 13 bases lying between them. CDR3 residues: CASSASYNIQYF. Here the CDR3 DNA reads TGTGCCAGTTCAGCTAGCTACAACATTCAGTACTTC.